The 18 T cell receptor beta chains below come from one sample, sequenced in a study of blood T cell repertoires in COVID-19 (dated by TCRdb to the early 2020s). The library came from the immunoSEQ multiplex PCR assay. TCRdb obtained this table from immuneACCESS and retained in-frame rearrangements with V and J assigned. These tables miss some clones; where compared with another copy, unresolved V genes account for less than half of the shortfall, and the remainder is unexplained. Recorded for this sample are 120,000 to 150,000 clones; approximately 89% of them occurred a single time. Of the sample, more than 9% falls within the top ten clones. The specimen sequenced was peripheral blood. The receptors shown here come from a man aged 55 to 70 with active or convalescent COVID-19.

CDR3: CASSQDPGGTYEQYF. The CDR3 bases are TGCGCCAGCAGCCAAGATCCAGGGGGGACCTACGAGCAGTACTTC. This rearrangement joins TRBV4-3 to TRBJ2-7, with D tentatively TRBD1 (7 bases). Germline CDR1 and CDR2: LGHNA and YSLEER. The germline V and J ends were trimmed by 0 bases and 2 bases, with 11 bases remaining between them. The CDR3 spans 15 residues.

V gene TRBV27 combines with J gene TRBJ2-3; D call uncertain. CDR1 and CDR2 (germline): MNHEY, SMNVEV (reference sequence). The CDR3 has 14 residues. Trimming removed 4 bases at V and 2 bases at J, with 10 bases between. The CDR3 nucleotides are TGTGCCAGCAGTTCGAGCAGGCCCACAGATACGCAGTATTTT. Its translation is CASSSSRPTDTQYF.

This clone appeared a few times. CDR3 in DNA: TGTGCCAGTAGTCCTCAGATAAGTAACTATGGCTACACCTTC. As protein: CASSPQISNYGYTF. This sequence joins TRBV19 and TRBJ1-2, with D uncertain. The germline CDR1 and CDR2 sequences are LNHDA and SQIVND (reference sequence). The CDR3 has 14 amino acids. Deletions cut 5 bases from V and 1 base from J, with 11 bases between.

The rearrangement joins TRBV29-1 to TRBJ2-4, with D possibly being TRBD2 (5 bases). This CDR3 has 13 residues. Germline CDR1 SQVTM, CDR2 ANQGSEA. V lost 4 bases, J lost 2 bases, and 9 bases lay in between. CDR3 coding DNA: TGCAGCGTTGGCGGGTTAACCAAAAACATTCAGTACTTC. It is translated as CSVGGLTKNIQYF.

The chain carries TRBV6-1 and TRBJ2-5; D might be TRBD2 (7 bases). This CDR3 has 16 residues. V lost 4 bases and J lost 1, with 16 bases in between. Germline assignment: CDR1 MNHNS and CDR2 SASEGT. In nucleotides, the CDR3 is TGTGCCAGCAGTGGCTACGGGGGGCCTTCCCAAGAGACCCAGTACTTC. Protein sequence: CASSGYGGPSQETQYF.

CDR3 in amino acids: CATTTASDQPQHF. CDR3 DNA sequence: TGTGCCACCACCACGGCCAGCGATCAGCCCCAGCATTTT. The chain uses TRBV7-9 and TRBJ1-5, with D unclear. CDR3 length equals 13 residues. Trimming removed 10 bases from V and 5 bases from J, with 15 bases in between. Germline-derived CDR1 and CDR2 are SEHNR and FQNEAQ (reference sequence).

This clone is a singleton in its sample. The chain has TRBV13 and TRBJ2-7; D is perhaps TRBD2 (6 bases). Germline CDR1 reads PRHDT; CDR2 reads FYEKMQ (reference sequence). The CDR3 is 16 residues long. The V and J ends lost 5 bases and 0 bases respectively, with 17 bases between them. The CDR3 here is CASSPSFPSDSYEQYF. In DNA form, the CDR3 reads TGTGCCAGCAGCCCAAGTTTCCCTAGCGACTCCTACGAGCAGTACTTC.

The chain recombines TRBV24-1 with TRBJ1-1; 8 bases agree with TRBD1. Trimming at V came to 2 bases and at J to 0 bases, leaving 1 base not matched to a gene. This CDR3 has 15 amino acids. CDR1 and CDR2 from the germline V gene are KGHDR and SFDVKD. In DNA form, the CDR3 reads TGTGCCACCAGTGATTCGGGACAGGTGAACACTGAAGCTTTCTTT. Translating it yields CATSDSGQVNTEAFF.

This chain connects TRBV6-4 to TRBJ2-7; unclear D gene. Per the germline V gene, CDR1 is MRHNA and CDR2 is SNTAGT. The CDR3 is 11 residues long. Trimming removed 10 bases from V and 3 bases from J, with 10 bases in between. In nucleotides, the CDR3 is TGTGCCACCCAATGCGGCTACGAGCAGTACTTC. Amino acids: CATQCGYEQYF.

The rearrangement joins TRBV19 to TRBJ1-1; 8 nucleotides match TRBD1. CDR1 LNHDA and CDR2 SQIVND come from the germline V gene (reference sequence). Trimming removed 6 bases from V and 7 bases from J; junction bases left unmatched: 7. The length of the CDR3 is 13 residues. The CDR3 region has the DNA TGTGCCAGTAGCGCGCAGGGGGCTGTTGAAGCTTTCTTT. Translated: CASSAQGAVEAFF.

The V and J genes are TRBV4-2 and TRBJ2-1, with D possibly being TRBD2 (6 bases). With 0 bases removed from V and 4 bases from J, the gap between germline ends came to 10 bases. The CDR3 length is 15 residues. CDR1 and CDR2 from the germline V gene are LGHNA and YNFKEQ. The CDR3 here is CASSQEEGGYNEQFF. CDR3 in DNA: TGTGCCAGCAGCCAAGAAGAAGGAGGGTACAATGAGCAGTTCTTC.

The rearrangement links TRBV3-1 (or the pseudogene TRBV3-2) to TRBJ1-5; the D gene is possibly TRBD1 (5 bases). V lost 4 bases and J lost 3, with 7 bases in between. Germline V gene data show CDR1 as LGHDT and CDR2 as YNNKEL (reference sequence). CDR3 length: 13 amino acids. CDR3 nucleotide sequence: TGTGCCAGCAGCCCGGACACCAATCAGCCCCAGCATTTT. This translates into CASSPDTNQPQHF.

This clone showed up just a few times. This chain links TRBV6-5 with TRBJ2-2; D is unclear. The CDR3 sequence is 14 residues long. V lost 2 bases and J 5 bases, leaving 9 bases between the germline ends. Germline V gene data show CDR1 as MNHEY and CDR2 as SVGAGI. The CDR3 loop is CASSYDSRTGELFF. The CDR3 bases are TGTGCCAGCAGTTACGATTCCAGGACCGGGGAGCTGTTTTTT.

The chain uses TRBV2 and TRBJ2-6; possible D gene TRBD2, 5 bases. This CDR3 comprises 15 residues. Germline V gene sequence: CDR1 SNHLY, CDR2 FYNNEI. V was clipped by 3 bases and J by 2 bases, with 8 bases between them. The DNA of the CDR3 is TGTGCCAGCAGTGAGGTGAGGGCTGGGGCCAACGTCCTGACTTTC. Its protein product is CASSEVRAGANVLTF.

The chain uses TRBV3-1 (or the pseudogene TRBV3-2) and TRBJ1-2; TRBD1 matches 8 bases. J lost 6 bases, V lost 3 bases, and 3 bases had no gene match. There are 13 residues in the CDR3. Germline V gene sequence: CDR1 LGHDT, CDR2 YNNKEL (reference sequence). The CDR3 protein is CASSHRGRNGYTF. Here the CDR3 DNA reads TGTGCCAGCAGCCACAGGGGGCGAAATGGCTACACCTTC.

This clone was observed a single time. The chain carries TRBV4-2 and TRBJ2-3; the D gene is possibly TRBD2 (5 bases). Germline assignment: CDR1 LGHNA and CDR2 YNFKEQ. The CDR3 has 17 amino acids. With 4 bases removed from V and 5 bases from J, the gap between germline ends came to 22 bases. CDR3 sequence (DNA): TGTGCCAGCAGCCGCTACAAGGAGGCGGAGGTGGGAGATACGCAGTATTTT. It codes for CASSRYKEAEVGDTQYF.

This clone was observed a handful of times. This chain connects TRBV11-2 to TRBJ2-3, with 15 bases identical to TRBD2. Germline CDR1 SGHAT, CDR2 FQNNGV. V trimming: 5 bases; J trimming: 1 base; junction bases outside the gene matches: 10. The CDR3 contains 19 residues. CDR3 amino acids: CASSPRTSGRAWGTDTQYF. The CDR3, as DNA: TGTGCCAGCAGCCCAAGGACTAGCGGGAGGGCCTGGGGCACAGATACGCAGTATTTT.

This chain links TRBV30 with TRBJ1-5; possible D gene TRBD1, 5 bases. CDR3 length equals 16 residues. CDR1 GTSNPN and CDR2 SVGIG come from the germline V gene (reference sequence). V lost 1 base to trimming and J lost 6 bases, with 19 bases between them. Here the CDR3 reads CAWSATLTGGIQPQHF. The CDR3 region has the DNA TGTGCCTGGAGTGCCACATTAACGGGGGGGATTCAGCCCCAGCATTTT. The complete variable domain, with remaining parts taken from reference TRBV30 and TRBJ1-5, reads SQTIHQWPATLVQPVGSPLSLECTVEGTSNPNLYWYRQAAGRGLQLLFYSVGIGQISSEVPQNLSASRPQDRQFILSSKKLLLSDSGFYLCAWSATLTGGIQPQHFGDGTRLSIL.